One sample yielded the 9 T cell receptor beta chains listed below, sequenced in a study of radiation and T cells in renal cell carcinoma. Profiling relied on immunoSEQ multiplex PCR, and the TCRdb table lists in-frame clones only, not all of them. This table holds tens of thousands of clones, over 80% found once. Specified time point: blood 4 weeks post-SBRT, at nephrectomy. As to treatment: 15 Gy SBRT to primary tumor, nephrectomy 4 weeks later. Sequencing used blood, obtained from a patient whose treatment included radiotherapy and nephrectomy. The origin of the receptors is a man aged 50-59 years with renal cell carcinoma.

The chain links TRBV29-1 to TRBJ1-1, with D unclear. This CDR3 is built from 13 residues. The germline CDR1 and CDR2 sequences are SQVTM and ANQGSEA. V lost 4 bases and J 0 bases, leaving 9 bases between the germline ends. The chain's CDR3 is CSVASAVNTEAFF. The CDR3 DNA reads as TGCAGCGTTGCGTCAGCCGTGAACACTGAAGCTTTCTTT.

The chain carries TRBV2 and TRBJ2-3; 8 bases fit TRBD1. The CDR3 contains 14 residues. V gave up 10 bases and J gave up 4 bases; unmatched junction bases: 10. CDR1 SNHLY and CDR2 FYNNEI come from the germline V gene. Here the CDR3 DNA reads TGTGCCACCGCCCGGGACAGGAGGCCAGATACGCAGTATTTT. Translated: CATARDRRPDTQYF.

This clone is a singleton in its sample. This chain joins TRBV11-3 and TRBJ2-7; D is perhaps TRBD1 or TRBD2 (5 bases each). V was shortened by 5 bases and J by 0 bases, with 11 bases between the two germline ends. CDR3 length equals 14 residues. Germline V lookup: CDR1 SGHNT, CDR2 YENEEA. CDR3 protein: CASSKGRSSYEQYF. The CDR3 DNA reads TGTGCCAGCAGCAAGGGACGGAGCTCCTACGAGCAGTACTTC.

The chain couples TRBV29-1 to TRBJ1-4, with TRBD1 as a possible D gene (5 bases). The CDR3 has 14 residues. Germline CDR1 and CDR2: SQVTM and ANQGSEA. The V and J ends lost 0 bases and 8 bases respectively, with 13 bases between them. In nucleotides, the CDR3 is TGCAGCGTTGAAGATCCCCAGGGAAGGGAAAAACTGTTTTTT. This translates into CSVEDPQGREKLFF.

The table lists this clone with many counts. The rearrangement joins TRBV5-1 to TRBJ1-1; D is unresolved. The CDR3 loop spans 11 amino acids. Germline CDR1 is SGHRS and CDR2 is YFSETQ. Trimming took 4 bases from V and 8 from J, leaving 9 bases between them. Written as DNA, the CDR3 is TGCGCCAGCAGCGCTGCAACAGAAGCTTTCTTT. Amino acid sequence: CASSAATEAFF.

The chain carries TRBV5-1 and TRBJ2-7; possibly TRBD1 for D (6 bases). With 4 bases removed from V and 12 bases from J, the gap between germline ends came to 29 bases. The CDR3 sequence is 16 residues long. Germline V gene data show CDR1 as SGHRS and CDR2 as YFSETQ. The CDR3 spells CASSPNPGTSETKGYF. CDR3 nucleotide sequence: TGCGCCAGCAGCCCCAATCCCGGGACAAGCGAAACTAAGGGGTACTTC.

This clone was counted only a few times. V is TRBV27 and J is TRBJ2-7; 7 positions agree with TRBD1. This CDR3 has 17 residues. Trimming at V came to 0 bases and at J to 4 bases, leaving 12 bases not matched to a gene. Germline CDR1 reads MNHEY; CDR2 reads SMNVEV (reference sequence). CDR3 nucleotide sequence: TGTGCCAGCAGTTTATCCAGCTCCGGACACAGGGGTTACGAGCAGTACTTC. This translates into CASSLSSSGHRGYEQYF.

This chain joins TRBV20-1 and TRBJ1-2; no reliable D call. Per germline, CDR1 DFQATT and CDR2 SNEGSKA (reference sequence). V lost 4 bases and J lost 3, with 0 bases in between. The CDR3 has 9 residues. CDR3 coding DNA: TGCAGTGCTAACTATGGCTACACCTTC. This sequence encodes CSANYGYTF.

This chain joins TRBV5-4 and TRBJ1-4; 7 bases map to TRBD1. CDR3 size: 15 residues. Germline V gene lookup returns CDR1 SGHNT and CDR2 YYREEE (reference sequence). V shed 0 bases and J 7 bases; nucleotides not matched to a gene: 6. In DNA, the CDR3 is TGTGCCAGCAGCTTGGGAGTAGGGGGCAGTGAAAAACTGTTTTTT. The encoded protein is CASSLGVGGSEKLFF.